A selection of T cell receptor beta chains follows, all from one sample in a study of long-term antiretroviral therapy in people with HIV. Sequencing was performed with immunoSEQ multiplex PCR; in TCRdb, only in-frame clones are kept and a portion is missing. The table has some 21,000 clones, more than 70% seen once. Source: unsorted PBMCs, taken less than 1.8 years before starting antiretroviral therapy. All receptors derive from a middle-aged woman with HIV. Each CDR3 is given with its conserved first and last residue. A D gene is named only where the DNA matches it firmly. Some rows have no size entry. The others give once, few or many, or a class for an expanded clone.

v_gene	j_gene	abundance	d_gene	CDR3aa	CDR3nt
TRBV27	TRBJ1-1	NA	NA	CASRRDGYTEAFF	TGTGCCAGCAGAAGGGACGGATACACTGAAGCTTTCTTT
TRBV29-1	TRBJ1-3	NA	NA	CSVKSSGNTIYF	TGCAGCGTTAAAAGCTCTGGAAACACCATATATTTT
TRBV19	TRBJ2-7	NA	NA	CASSTFSTGLYEQYF	TGTGCCAGTAGTACCTTCTCGACAGGTCTCTACGAGCAGTACTTC
TRBV27	TRBJ2-1	NA	TRBD2	CASSLIAGEPSSYNEQFF	TGTGCCAGCAGTTTAATAGCGGGGGAACCAAGCTCCTACAATGAGCAGTTCTTC
TRBV5-4	TRBJ1-2	NA	NA	CASSEGGFNYGYTF	TGTGCCAGCAGCGAAGGCGGTTTTAACTATGGCTACACCTTC
TRBV19	TRBJ1-2	NA	NA	CASSFWTALNYGYTF	TGTGCCAGTAGTTTCTGGACAGCCTTGAACTATGGCTACACCTTC
TRBV5-1	TRBJ1-2	few	TRBD1	CASSSIPGDRGGDGYTF	TGCGCCAGCAGCTCCATTCCAGGGGACAGGGGGGGCGATGGCTACACCTTC
TRBV19	TRBJ1-1	few	NA	CASSIGVNTEAFF	TGTGCCAGTAGTATAGGTGTGAACACTGAAGCTTTCTTT
TRBV6-6	TRBJ2-1	NA	NA	CASSAGTSYNEQFF	TGTGCCAGCAGTGCCGGGACTTCCTACAATGAGCAGTTCTTC
TRBV29-1	TRBJ2-7	NA	NA	CSVVFTYEQYF	TGCAGCGTTGTCTTTACCTACGAGCAGTACTTC
TRBV7-9	TRBJ2-7	NA	NA	CASGLQGGDEQYF	TGTGCCAGCGGACTACAGGGAGGAGACGAGCAGTACTTC
TRBV7-9	TRBJ1-1	NA	NA	CASSLVGGNTEAFF	TGTGCCAGCAGCTTAGTCGGAGGGAACACTGAAGCTTTCTTT
TRBV13	TRBJ2-5	NA	NA	CASSSEETQYF	TGTGCCAGCAGCTCGGAAGAGACCCAGTACTTC
TRBV25-1	TRBJ1-2	few	NA	CASSYGLYGYTF	TGTGCCAGCAGTTACGGTCTCTATGGCTACACCTTC
TRBV7-2	TRBJ2-1	NA	NA	CASSSTRGEQFF	TGTGCCAGCAGCTCCACGAGAGGTGAGCAGTTCTTC
TRBV15	TRBJ2-7	NA	NA	CATSRAGQGLHEQYF	TGTGCCACCAGCAGAGCTGGACAGGGACTACACGAGCAGTACTTC
TRBV18	TRBJ1-1	NA	NA	CASSPQGGLNPEAFF	TGTGCCAGCTCACCACAGGGGGGATTGAACCCTGAAGCTTTCTTT
TRBV6-4	TRBJ1-1	NA	NA	CASSAGGVNTEAFF	TGTGCCAGCAGTGCGGGGGGGGTGAACACTGAAGCTTTCTTT
TRBV7-9	TRBJ2-3	NA	TRBD2	CASSLTSGLTDTQYF	TGTGCCAGCAGCTTAACTAGCGGGCTCACAGATACGCAGTATTTT
TRBV7-8	TRBJ2-3	NA	TRBD2	CASSLWTRSTDTQYF	TGTGCCAGCAGCTTATGGACTAGGAGCACAGATACGCAGTATTTT
TRBV7-9	TRBJ2-2	NA	TRBD2	CASSTPTGLAGGHTGELFF	TGTGCCAGCAGCACACCAACGGGACTAGCGGGAGGACACACCGGGGAGCTGTTTTTT
TRBV5-6	TRBJ2-2	NA	TRBD1	CASSFTRTGGTGELFF	TGTGCCAGCAGCTTTACTAGGACAGGGGGGACCGGGGAGCTGTTTTTT
TRBV11-2	TRBJ1-4	NA	NA	CASSLGTFATNEKLFF	TGTGCCAGCAGCTTAGGGACCTTTGCAACTAATGAAAAACTGTTTTTT
TRBV30	TRBJ2-1	NA	TRBD2	CAWSELSSGSFDEQFF	TGTGCCTGGAGTGAATTATCTAGCGGGAGTTTCGATGAGCAGTTCTTC
TRBV11-3	TRBJ2-3	NA	NA	CAIVDGTDTQYF	TGTGCCATAGTTGACGGCACAGATACGCAGTATTTT
TRBV18	TRBJ2-1	NA	NA	CASSPGLNNEQFF	TGTGCCAGCTCACCAGGCTTAAACAATGAGCAGTTCTTC
TRBV2	TRBJ2-3	NA	NA	CASGGRGGGTDTQYF	TGTGCCAGCGGGGGACGCGGCGGGGGCACAGATACGCAGTATTTT
TRBV5-8	TRBJ2-1	NA	TRBD2	CASSGPREGYDEQFF	TGTGCCAGCAGCGGCCCCAGGGAGGGGTATGATGAGCAGTTCTTC
TRBV5-4	TRBJ2-1	NA	NA	CASKGYGDNEQFF	TGTGCCAGCAAAGGGTACGGAGACAATGAGCAGTTCTTC
TRBV5-8	TRBJ2-2	NA	TRBD2	CASSFGLAGFGELFF	TGTGCCAGCAGCTTTGGACTAGCGGGGTTCGGGGAGCTGTTTTTT
TRBV4-1	TRBJ2-3	NA	TRBD2	CASSQERTSGTDTQYF	TGCGCCAGCAGCCAAGAAAGGACTAGCGGGACGGATACGCAGTATTTT
TRBV5-1	TRBJ1-1	NA	NA	CASSLRHGAGYTEAFF	TGCGCCAGCAGCTTGAGGCATGGGGCTGGGTACACTGAAGCTTTCTTT
TRBV30	TRBJ1-4	NA	TRBD1	CAWGGQGYEKLFF	TGTGCCTGGGGGGGACAGGGCTACGAAAAACTGTTTTTT
TRBV5-1	TRBJ2-1	NA	NA	CASSLGSGFNEQFF	TGCGCCAGCAGCTTGGGGTCAGGGTTCAATGAGCAGTTCTTC
TRBV6-5	TRBJ1-2	NA	NA	CASSPTPGKTYGYTF	TGTGCCAGCAGTCCCACCCCAGGGAAGACCTATGGCTACACCTTC
TRBV2	TRBJ2-2	NA	NA	CARGTNTGELFF	TGTGCCAGAGGCACCAACACCGGGGAGCTGTTTTTT
TRBV11-2	TRBJ2-2	NA	NA	CASSPGTITTGELFF	TGTGCCAGCAGCCCCGGGACAATCACCACCGGGGAGCTGTTTTTT
TRBV7-8	TRBJ2-3	NA	TRBD1	CASSTGQGTDTQYF	TGTGCCAGCAGCACGGGACAGGGCACAGATACGCAGTATTTT
TRBV29-1	TRBJ2-1	NA	NA	CSATSFNEQFF	TGCAGCGCGACGTCGTTTAATGAGCAGTTCTTC
TRBV6-1	TRBJ2-1	NA	TRBD1	CASSQGGISYNEQFF	TGTGCCAGCAGTCAAGGGGGCATCTCCTACAATGAGCAGTTCTTC
TRBV6-1	TRBJ1-5	NA	NA	CASSTPNQPQHF	TGTGCCAGCAGTACCCCGAATCAGCCCCAGCATTTT
TRBV30	TRBJ2-5	NA	NA	CAWTGGGTQYF	TGTGCCTGGACAGGGGGAGGGACCCAGTACTTC
TRBV5-4	TRBJ2-3	NA	TRBD1	CASSSQGADTQYF	TGTGCCAGCAGTTCTCAGGGGGCAGATACGCAGTATTTT
TRBV30	TRBJ1-4	NA	TRBD1	CAWSIGTDSYATNEKLFF	TGTGCCTGGAGTATAGGGACAGACTCATATGCAACTAATGAAAAACTGTTTTTT
TRBV30	TRBJ1-2	NA	NA	CAWSQEKALGYTF	TGTGCCTGGAGTCAGGAGAAAGCGTTAGGCTACACCTTC
TRBV9	TRBJ2-7	few	TRBD1	CASSPRTGWSGEQYF	TGTGCCAGCAGCCCACGGACAGGGTGGAGTGGGGAGCAGTACTTC
TRBV18	TRBJ2-3	NA	NA	CASSPGQDTQYF	TGTGCCAGCTCACCGGGTCAGGATACGCAGTATTTT
TRBV7-6	TRBJ1-1	NA	TRBD1	CASSLLRQGAMNTEAFF	TGTGCCAGCAGCCTCCTCCGACAGGGGGCAATGAACACTGAAGCTTTCTTT
TRBV5-4	TRBJ2-3	NA	NA	CASSPRQGPTDTQYF	TGTGCCAGCAGCCCCAGGCAGGGGCCCACAGATACGCAGTATTTT
TRBV19	TRBJ2-1	NA	NA	CASSMGGYTNEQFF	TGTGCCAGTAGTATGGGCGGGTACACCAATGAGCAGTTCTTC
TRBV2	TRBJ2-5	NA	TRBD1	CASRGDRAETQYF	TGTGCCAGCAGGGGGGACAGGGCAGAGACCCAGTACTTC
TRBV2	TRBJ1-1	NA	NA	CARKILRGANTEAFF	TGTGCCAGAAAGATCCTCAGGGGAGCTAACACTGAAGCTTTCTTT
TRBV5-1	TRBJ2-1	NA	NA	CASSVGQRYNEQFF	TGCGCCAGCAGCGTAGGACAGCGATACAATGAGCAGTTCTTC
TRBV2	TRBJ1-5	few	TRBD1	CASVRGRGQPQHF	TGTGCCAGCGTCAGGGGGCGCGGGCAGCCCCAGCATTTT
TRBV4-3	TRBJ2-2	NA	TRBD2	CASSQEFLAGRTGELFF	TGCGCCAGCAGCCAAGAATTCCTAGCGGGGCGGACCGGGGAGCTGTTTTTT
TRBV25-1	TRBJ1-1	NA	NA	CASSDSMWRTEAFF	TGTGCCAGCAGTGATTCCATGTGGAGGACTGAAGCTTTCTTT